This TCR beta chain derives from a study of blood T cell repertoires in COVID-19. Study in general: COVID-19 samples, acute and convalescent, were from the United States, Italy and Spain. PBMCs, B-cell-depleted T cells, or T cells were the source of the cDNA or gDNA that made up the material.

Methods used by the authors: Reference gene primer amplification in the assay estimated nucleated cell counts. Assay used: immunoSEQ multiplex PCR; TCRdb lists only in-frame clones, some missing. D and trimming were read from the DNA, whereas the V and J calls and clone size are those reported in that table. The repertoire has 410,000 or so clones, 75% to 90% of them found once; the top ten carry under 2%. Enrollment of patients from Seattle took place during active infection, with longitudinal follow-up. CDR1 is MDHEN, CDR2 SYDVKM, per germline. With 5 bases removed from V and 0 bases from J, the gap between germline ends came to 14 bases. The CDR3 is 16 residues long.

The sequence was obtained from a woman between 40 and 55 years old with COVID-19, enrolled during active disease. This sequence joins TRBV28 and TRBJ2-1, with a possible D match to TRBD1 (6 bases). Sample: peripheral blood. CDR3 residues: CASSPLRGISYNEQFF. CDR3 nucleotide sequence: TGTGCCAGCAGTCCCCTCAGGGGAATCTCCTACAATGAGCAGTTCTTC.